A selection of T cell receptor beta chains follows, all from one sample in a study of somatic mutations in cytotoxic T cells in rheumatoid arthritis. Sequencing used immunoSEQ multiplex PCR; TCRdb keeps in-frame clones, though not all of them. The table has some 18,000 clones, about 68% seen once. Sequencing was performed on CD8+ T cells sorted from blood. The receptors derive from a man between 60 and 75 years old in good health. The CDR3 runs from the conserved cysteine through the conserved F or W.

J: TRBJ2-5; V: TRBV13; CDR3: CASSLVTGMGETQYF
J: TRBJ2-2; V: TRBV7-8; CDR3: CASSFSTGGAGELFF
J: TRBJ1-1; V: TRBV7-2; CDR3: CASSGRDRGILVTEAFF
J: TRBJ2-5; V: TRBV4-3; CDR3: CASSQDPGTGQETQYF
J: TRBJ2-1; V: TRBV27; CDR3: CASSLRLAGVGEQFF
J: TRBJ2-3; V: TRBV9; CDR3: CASSVVDRSTDTQYF
J: TRBJ2-2; V: TRBV11-1; CDR3: CAEDRGVGELFF
J: TRBJ2-7; V: TRBV4-3; CDR3: CASSQSLAGGYEQYF
J: TRBJ1-1; V: TRBV27; CDR3: CASSLSRDTEAFF
J: TRBJ1-5; V: TRBV2; CDR3: CASSKDRGQNQPQHF
J: TRBJ1-5; V: TRBV5-5; CDR3: CASSLIQGDNQPQHF
J: TRBJ2-3; V: TRBV5-1; CDR3: CASSRRAGSPSNTQYF
J: TRBJ2-7; V: TRBV27; CDR3: CASSFTLAGAYEQYF
J: TRBJ2-7; V: TRBV5-6; CDR3: CASSVSLSPYEQYF
J: TRBJ1-2; V: TRBV4-1; CDR3: CASSHGTDYDYTF
J: TRBJ2-7; V: TRBV7-9; CDR3: CASSHGTIFYEQYF
J: TRBJ2-1; V: TRBV27; CDR3: CASSYGTGAYNEQFF
J: TRBJ1-2; V: TRBV6-1; CDR3: CATKYYGYTF
J: TRBJ2-1; V: TRBV11-1; CDR3: CASRPVGGWYNEQFF
J: TRBJ2-5; V: TRBV5-8; CDR3: CASSFRTGQETQYF
J: TRBJ2-7; V: TRBV19; CDR3: CASSGLAGVYEQYF
J: TRBJ2-1; V: TRBV5-1; CDR3: CASSLGLAGIEQFF
J: TRBJ2-7; V: TRBV7-9; CDR3: CASSVRTSGGGPEQYF
J: TRBJ2-7; V: TRBV6-5; CDR3: CASSYSSGGYEQYF
J: TRBJ2-1; V: TRBV2; CDR3: CASRGGISIYNEQFF
J: TRBJ2-1; V: TRBV18; CDR3: CASSANSGLYVYNEQFF
J: .; V: TRBV14; CDR3: CASSQSGLAGAYYEQYF
J: TRBJ1-1; V: TRBV6-6; CDR3: CASSFQARQGDTEAFF
J: TRBJ2-2; V: TRBV7-9; CDR3: CASTPRANTGELFF
J: TRBJ2-7; V: TRBV19; CDR3: CASSMIFATISYEQYF
J: TRBJ2-7; V: TRBV29-1; CDR3: CIKTGDRDSYEQYF
J: TRBJ2-1; V: TRBV11-1; CDR3: CASSLPSIGTGVFNEQFF
J: TRBJ2-1; V: TRBV9; CDR3: CASSVGSGAFNEQFF
J: TRBJ2-1; V: TRBV9; CDR3: CASSELGVSYNEQFF
J: TRBJ2-5; V: TRBV10-3; CDR3: CAISESQGTGPETQYF
J: TRBJ1-6; V: TRBV19; CDR3: CASSGGYSPLHF
J: TRBJ2-7; V: TRBV7-9; CDR3: CASSSRGGSYEQYF
J: TRBJ2-1; V: TRBV7-9; CDR3: CASTPKTYHRGGRNEQFF
J: TRBJ2-5; V: TRBV28; CDR3: CASSLGGGPQETQYF
J: TRBJ2-3; V: TRBV9; CDR3: CASSAKSGSVLTDTQYF
J: TRBJ2-3; V: TRBV27; CDR3: CASSLSIGVRATDTQYF
J: TRBJ2-1; V: TRBV6-6; CDR3: CASSYSPSGLFDEQFF
J: TRBJ1-1; V: TRBV11-2; CDR3: CASSSNRAFF
J: TRBJ1-1; V: TRBV10-3; CDR3: CAISESLYNTEAFF
J: TRBJ2-1; V: TRBV9; CDR3: CASSDATGGPNEQFF
J: TRBJ2-5; V: TRBV27; CDR3: CASSPSRTSKETQYF
J: TRBJ2-7; V: TRBV4-1; CDR3: CASSRTAGRQGDEQYF
J: TRBJ2-7; V: TRBV4-3; CDR3: CASSQDWGGGGQGYEQYF
J: TRBJ2-5; V: TRBV4-1; CDR3: CASSQVFREGQETQYF